This T cell receptor beta chain emerged from a study of T cells in Graves' hyperthyroidism and ophthalmopathy. About the study: Any treatment followed the collection of peripheral blood at initial diagnosis.

This clonotype was picked up many times. CDR1 SGHVS and CDR2 FQNEAQ come from the germline V gene. V lost 5 bases and J lost 3, with 11 bases in between. The CDR3 is 14 residues long. Template material for amplifying TCR beta CDR3 regions consisted of RNA transcripts. Using the HTBI primer set, a first-round RT-PCR was run on the TCR CDR3. TCRdb reprocessed the multiplex PCR reads with MiXCR, giving one entry per CDR3 protein. The sample has about 410,000 distinct CDR3 sequences, 14% to 15% seen once. Exclusions: uncontrolled infection, other autoimmune disease, pregnancy, lactation. Sequenced: blood. The clonotype was recovered from a man between 18 and 35 years old with Graves' ophthalmopathy. The chain couples TRBV7-8 to TRBJ2-1, with D possibly called TRBD1 or TRBD2 (5 bases each). The CDR3 sequence is CASSLRDGYNEQFF. The DNA of the CDR3 is TGTGCCAGCAGCCTCCGGGACGGCTACAATGAGCAGTTCTTC.